These 28 T cell receptor beta chains share one sample of origin, sequenced in a study of T cell repertoires in cytomegalovirus infection. From the reads, TCRdb called clonotypes with MiXCR, one entry per CDR3 protein. The repertoire holds 50,000 to 65,000 distinct CDR3 sequences, roughly a fifth seen once, with 64% in the top ten. The antigens these receptors bind are not known. This specimen consisted of CD8+ T cells from cultured PBMCs, obtained from culture after CMV antigen stimulation. Receptor source: a human donor in good health (CMV status not recorded). Some clones in this sample may be carry-over from other donors' samples.

This clonotype was counted only a few times. The rearrangement uses TRBV28 and TRBJ2-5, with D tentatively TRBD2 (6 bases). Germline lookup yields CDR1 MDHEN and CDR2 SYDVKM. Trimming left V 2 bases short and J 1 base short, with 8 bases between. The CDR3 contains 14 residues. The CDR3 DNA reads as TGTGCCAGCAGTTTAGGAGGGGCCCAAGAGACCCAGTACTTC. Its translation: CASSLGGAQETQYF. Full variable domain (rest looked up from reference TRBV28 and TRBJ2-5): DVKVTQSSRYLVKRTGEKVFLECVQDMDHENMFWYRQDPGLGLRLIYFSYDVKMKEKGDIPEGYSVSREKKERFSLILESASTNQTSMYLCASSLGGAQETQYFGPGTRLLVL.

The gene calls are TRBV7-2 and TRBJ1-1; D uncertain. CDR1 SGHTA and CDR2 FQGNSA come from the germline V gene. The CDR3 spans 14 residues. Trimming shortened V by 5 bases and J by 5 bases, and 15 bases separated the two germline ends. Here the CDR3 reads CASSNTGGRTEAFF. The CDR3 bases are TGTGCCAGCAGCAATACGGGCGGGCGGACTGAAGCTTTCTTT.

The chain uses TRBV7-2 and TRBJ2-7, with D possibly matching TRBD2 (5 bases). There are 13 residues in the CDR3. Germline loops: CDR1 SGHTA, CDR2 FQGNSA. Trimming took 7 bases from V and 0 from J, leaving 10 bases between them. The CDR3 DNA is TGTGCCAGCACAATCGCGGGCTCCTACGAGCAGTACTTC. Translated, it gives CASTIAGSYEQYF.

This clonotype occurred a few times. V and J are TRBV12-3 or TRBV12-4 and TRBJ1-2; TRBD1 is a possible D gene (6 bases). CDR3 size: 14 residues. With 5 bases removed from V and 8 bases from J, the gap between germline ends came to 18 bases. Written as DNA, the CDR3 is TGTGCCAGCAGTAGTCGGACAGCCACCTGGGGCTACACCTTC. Protein product: CASSSRTATWGYTF.

A few counts support this clonotype. The chain recombines TRBV7-6 with TRBJ1-1; a weak D match, TRBD1 (6 bases). Germline CDR1 SGHVS, CDR2 FNYEAQ. V was trimmed by 1 base and J by 7 bases, leaving 7 bases between them. This CDR3 is 12 amino acids long. The CDR3 coding sequence is TGTGCCAGCAGCTTAGGGGGACATGAAGCTTTCTTT. Translating gives CASSLGGHEAFF.

The genes are TRBV7-3 and TRBJ2-1; D remains ambiguous. Deletions cut 6 bases from V and 1 base from J, with 7 bases between. The CDR3 runs to 13 residues. Germline V gene lookup returns CDR1 SGHTA and CDR2 FQGTGA. The CDR3 loop is CASRLLSYNEQFF. The CDR3 region has the DNA TGTGCCAGCAGACTATTGTCCTACAATGAGCAGTTCTTC.

The V and J genes are TRBV7-8 and TRBJ2-7, with 11 bases identical to TRBD2. The trim removed 5 bases at V and 5 bases at J, leaving 8 bases unmatched. Germline CDR1 is SGHVS and CDR2 is FQNEAQ. The CDR3 has 15 residues. CDR3 loop: CASSMLAGGIDEQYF. The CDR3 region has the DNA TGTGCCAGCAGCATGTTAGCGGGAGGGATAGACGAGCAGTACTTC.

The rearrangement uses TRBV7-2 and TRBJ2-3, with D possibly TRBD1 on 5 matching bases. V shed 4 bases and J shed 4 bases, with 9 bases lying between them. The germline gives CDR1 SGHTA, CDR2 FQGNSA. The CDR3 is 13 amino acids. CDR3 coding DNA: TGTGCCAGCAGCTCGCTAGGGGCAGATACGCAGTATTTT. Its protein product is CASSSLGADTQYF.

The table lists this clonotype with a few counts. The V and J genes are TRBV12-5 and TRBJ2-1; TRBD1 might be the D (6 bases). Trimming removed 0 bases at V and 4 bases at J, with 16 bases between. The CDR3 loop spans 17 amino acids. CDR1 and CDR2 from the germline V gene are LGHNT and FRNRAP. CDR3 DNA: TGTGCTAGTGGTTTGGTAAGGCAGTTAGGGGGTTACAATGAGCAGTTCTTC. Its protein is CASGLVRQLGGYNEQFF. Full variable domain (remainder filled in from reference TRBV12-5 and TRBJ2-1): DARVTQTPRHKVTEMGQEVTMRCQPILGHNTVFWYRQTMMQGLELLAYFRNRAPLDDSGMPKDRFSAEMPDATLATLKIQPSEPRDSAVYFCASGLVRQLGGYNEQFFGPGTRLTVL.

The chain carries TRBV4-3 and TRBJ1-6; D call uncertain. The V gene lost 1 base and the J gene lost 7 bases, with 14 bases spanning the gap. The length of the CDR3 is 16 residues. Germline V gene sequence: CDR1 LGHNA, CDR2 YSLEER. This chain's CDR3 is CASSQGAYQGNSPLHF. Written as DNA, the CDR3 is TGCGCCAGCAGCCAAGGGGCTTATCAAGGGAATTCACCCCTCCACTTT.

This clonotype appeared many times. V gene TRBV12-3 or TRBV12-4 combines with J gene TRBJ1-3; TRBD1 is a possible D gene (5 bases). The CDR3 sequence is 14 residues long. V lost 0 bases and J lost 9, with 12 bases in between. The CDR3 nucleotides are TGTGCCAGCAGTTTAGCGATGACAGCGGGCACCATATATTTT. Its protein product is CASSLAMTAGTIYF.

This clonotype appeared many times. The rearrangement links TRBV7-2 to TRBJ1-2, with 7 bases fitting TRBD1. The germline CDR1 and CDR2 sequences are SGHTA and FQGNSA. The ends lost 2 bases at V and 3 bases at J; junction bases unmatched: 6. This CDR3 contains 15 residues. CDR3 DNA sequence: TGTGCCAGCAGCTTATCGGCAGGGGGTCACTATGGCTACACCTTC. Translation gives CASSLSAGGHYGYTF. The full variable domain, with the rest looked up from reference TRBV7-2 and TRBJ1-2, is GAGVSQSPSNKVTEKGKDVELRCDPISGHTALYWYRQSLGQGLEFLIYFQGNSAPDKSGLPSDRFSAERTGGSVSTLTIQRTQQEDSAVYLCASSLSAGGHYGYTFGSGTRLTVV.

The rearrangement joins TRBV7-9 to TRBJ2-7; 7 bases fit TRBD1. V dropped 5 bases and J dropped 7; count of bases not matched to a gene: 14. The CDR3 loop spans 15 amino acids. Germline V lookup: CDR1 SEHNR, CDR2 FQNEAQ (reference sequence). CDR3: CASSPEVRGNREQYF. Written as DNA, the CDR3 is TGTGCCAGCAGCCCCGAGGTCAGGGGGAATCGGGAGCAGTACTTC. Full variable domain (outside the CDR3, taken from reference TRBV7-9 and TRBJ2-7): DTGVSQNPRHKITKRGQNVTFRCDPISEHNRLYWYRQTLGQGPEFLTYFQNEAQLEKSRLLSDRFSAERPKGSFSTLEIQRTEQGDSAMYLCASSPEVRGNREQYFGPGTRLTVT.

This chain links TRBV7-2 with TRBJ2-5; maybe TRBD1 (6 bases). Trimming shortened V by 6 bases and J by 2 bases, and 10 bases separated the two germline ends. The CDR3 has 13 residues. CDR1 and CDR2 (germline): SGHTA, FQGNSA. The CDR3 sequence is CASRSQGQETQYF. In DNA form, the CDR3 reads TGTGCCAGCAGGTCCCAGGGGCAAGAGACCCAGTACTTC.

In its sample, this clonotype was seen many times. V usage is TRBV10-3 and J usage is TRBJ1-2; D is ambiguous. Looked up from germline, CDR1 is ENHRY and CDR2 is SYGVKD. This CDR3 has 15 residues. V was pared by 7 bases and J by 2 bases, with 17 bases between. In nucleotides, the CDR3 is TGTGCCATCAATGATGGGAGAGGCCAAAACTATGGCTACACCTTC. Its protein is CAINDGRGQNYGYTF.

The chain uses TRBV6-2 or TRBV6-3 and TRBJ1-1; no definite D call. Per the germline V gene, CDR1 is MNHEY and CDR2 is SVGEGT. This CDR3 is 14 amino acids long. V was clipped by 7 bases and J by 1 base, with 13 bases between them. CDR3 coding DNA: TGTGCCAGCACTTTCGGACGGCCGAACACTGAAGCTTTCTTT. Its protein is CASTFGRPNTEAFF.

This sequence joins TRBV7-2 and TRBJ1-4; 7 positions match TRBD1. CDR1 SGHTA and CDR2 FQGNSA come from the germline V gene. Unmatched junction bases numbered 11, after V lost 5 bases and J lost 8 bases. The CDR3 has 15 amino acids. Written as DNA, the CDR3 is TGTGCCAGCAGCAGACAGACAGGGTCTTCCGAAAAACTGTTTTTT. As protein: CASSRQTGSSEKLFF.

This clonotype has more than one count but fewer than ten. The V and J genes are TRBV2 and TRBJ2-7, with TRBD1 matching 10 bases. The V segment lost 6 bases and the J segment 4 bases; nucleotides outside the gene matches: 12. The CDR3 contains 16 residues. The V gene's germline CDR1 is SNHLY and CDR2 FYNNEI. CDR3 DNA sequence: TGTGCCAGCAGGAGCCCCGGGACAGGGGTCCTTTACGAGCAGTACTTC. Its translation: CASRSPGTGVLYEQYF. The variable domain in full, with the rest retrieved from reference TRBV2 and TRBJ2-7, is EPEVTQTPSHQVTQMGQEVILRCVPISNHLYFYWYRQILGQKVEFLVSFYNNEISEKSEIFDDQFSVERPDGSNFTLKIRSTKLEDSAMYFCASRSPGTGVLYEQYFGPGTRLTVT.

This clonotype has just a few counts. The CDR3 bases are TGTGCCAGCAGTTTAGGGGGGGCGCGTGGCTACACCTTC. Protein product: CASSLGGARGYTF. The chain uses TRBV27 and TRBJ1-2, with a tentative D call TRBD1 (6 bases). The CDR3 loop spans 13 amino acids. V was clipped by 2 bases and J by 7 bases, with 11 bases between them. CDR1 is MNHEY, CDR2 SMNVEV, per germline (reference sequence).

This clonotype has only a few counts. This chain connects TRBV6-2 or TRBV6-3 to TRBJ2-1; D is unclear. CDR1 and CDR2 (germline): MNHEY, SVGEGT. This CDR3 is built from 16 residues. V was trimmed by 2 bases and J by 4 bases, leaving 15 bases between them. DNA of the CDR3: TGTGCCAGCAGTTACGGTCCTCTTTGGGAATACAATGAGCAGTTCTTC. As protein: CASSYGPLWEYNEQFF.

The V and J genes are TRBV27 and TRBJ2-1; TRBD2 matches at 9 bases. The J segment lost 0 bases and the V segment lost 5 bases, leaving 5 bases of the junction unmatched. Germline CDR1 is MNHEY and CDR2 is SMNVEV (reference sequence). The CDR3 is 16 amino acids. The CDR3 nucleotides read TGTGCCAGCAGTCCCCTACTAGCGGGCTCCTACAATGAGCAGTTCTTC. It is translated as CASSPLLAGSYNEQFF.

The chain recombines TRBV7-2 with TRBJ1-5, with TRBD1 matching over 7 bases. Germline CDR1 is SGHTA and CDR2 is FQGNSA. This CDR3 region has 17 residues. J lost 5 bases, V lost 5 bases, and 15 bases had no gene match. This chain's CDR3 is CASSTETLTGWDQPQHF. The CDR3 coding sequence is TGTGCCAGCAGCACCGAGACCCTGACAGGGTGGGATCAGCCCCAGCATTTT. Variable domain in full (rest from reference TRBV7-2 and TRBJ1-5): GAGVSQSPSNKVTEKGKDVELRCDPISGHTALYWYRQSLGQGLEFLIYFQGNSAPDKSGLPSDRFSAERTGGSVSTLTIQRTQQEDSAVYLCASSTETLTGWDQPQHFGDGTRLSIL.

The CDR3 spells CASSLERRFNQPQHF. CDR3 DNA: TGTGCCAGCAGCTTAGAAAGACGGTTCAATCAGCCCCAGCATTTT. This chain joins TRBV7-8 and TRBJ1-5; D uncertain. Trimming pared 1 base from V and 3 bases from J, leaving 10 bases between. The CDR3 extends over 15 amino acids. CDR1 and CDR2 from the germline V gene are SGHVS and FQNEAQ.

The genes are TRBV6-1 and TRBJ1-1; TRBD1 aligns across 9 bases. The V and J ends lost 2 bases and 5 bases, in that order; junction bases with no gene match: 6. The germline V gene has CDR1 MNHNS and CDR2 SASEGT. The CDR3 runs 15 residues. CDR3 residues: CASSEFTGGITEAFF. CDR3 in DNA: TGTGCCAGCAGTGAATTTACAGGGGGCATTACTGAAGCTTTCTTT.

This clonotype showed up just a few times. The chain recombines TRBV27 with TRBJ2-1; D is ambiguous. The CDR3 consists of 14 residues. Germline assignment: CDR1 MNHEY and CDR2 SMNVEV (reference sequence). Trimming left V 3 bases short and J 6 bases short, with 12 bases between. This chain's CDR3 is CASSFTGGGNEQFF. In nucleotides, the CDR3 is TGTGCCAGCAGTTTTACCGGTGGCGGCAATGAGCAGTTCTTC.

The chain carries TRBV7-2 and TRBJ2-5, with 8 bases fitting TRBD2. The ends lost 2 bases at V and 5 bases at J; junction bases unmatched: 7. Germline V gene data show CDR1 as SGHTA and CDR2 as FQGNSA. The CDR3 contains 15 residues. The CDR3 DNA follows: TGTGCCAGCAGCTTACGGGGGGGGACTCGGGAGACCCAGTACTTC. It encodes CASSLRGGTRETQYF. Filled out from reference TRBV7-2 and TRBJ2-5, the complete variable domain reads GAGVSQSPSNKVTEKGKDVELRCDPISGHTALYWYRQSLGQGLEFLIYFQGNSAPDKSGLPSDRFSAERTGGSVSTLTIQRTQQEDSAVYLCASSLRGGTRETQYFGPGTRLLVL.

This CDR3 is CASSFIRQGLYQETQYF. The CDR3 nucleotides read TGTGCCAGCAGCTTTATCCGACAGGGACTATACCAAGAGACCCAGTACTTC. The chain has TRBV5-6 and TRBJ2-5; D is tentatively TRBD1 or TRBD2 (7 bases each). The V end lost 2 bases, the J end lost 0 bases, and 17 bases lay between the germline ends. Germline CDR1 reads SGHDT; CDR2 reads YYEEEE. CDR3 length: 17 amino acids.

V and J are TRBV7-2 and TRBJ2-5; TRBD2 matches 10 bases. CDR1 is SGHTA and CDR2 is FQGNSA in the germline V gene. J gave up 4 bases and V 2 bases, and 7 bases lay outside the gene matches. The CDR3 totals 16 residues. In DNA form, the CDR3 reads TGTGCCAGCAGCTTAAATGTCAGACTAGCGGGAGAGACCCAGTACTTC. Amino acids: CASSLNVRLAGETQYF.